This entry is about one T cell receptor beta chain. Its antigen is as yet unknown. Sequencing was at deep level. Around 32,000 T cell genomes, or 200 ng DNA, went into the sorted-subset replicate PCRs. Sequencing was performed with immunoSEQ multiplex PCR; in TCRdb, only in-frame clones are kept and a portion is missing. The sample records approximately 2,000,000 clones, around 90% being singletons. This record belongs to a study of shared clonotypes between healthy human individuals. The wider study: A couple of women and a few men aged 18 to 49 made up the donors.

The germline V gene has CDR1 SGHDT and CDR2 YYEEEE. CDR3 length equals 14 residues. Trimming cost V 0 bases and J 6 bases, with 10 bases left between them. Notes on the study in general: Since donors were few, the genetic and exposure-history diversity represented was limited.

The receptor was isolated from a man younger than 35 in good health. Some clones in this sample may be carry-over from other donors' samples. The sample comprised naive CD4+ T cells from PBMCs. The subset: CD45RA+ positively selected. The chain links TRBV5-6 to TRBJ1-5; D unclear. The CDR3 nucleotides read TGTGCCAGCAGCTTGGTGCGGGAGGGTCAGCCCCAGCATTTT. Translated: CASSLVREGQPQHF.